This T cell receptor beta chain was identified during a study of T cells in Graves' hyperthyroidism and ophthalmopathy. Germline V gene lookup returns CDR1 LGHNT and CDR2 FRNRAP. Trimming left V 3 bases short and J 5 bases short, with 13 bases between. The CDR3 extends over 14 amino acids. Amplified regions were TCR beta CDR3 sequences from RNA transcripts. Primed by the HTBI set, a first-round RT-PCR was run on the TCR CDR3. TCRdb recomputed calls from the multiplex PCR reads with MiXCR, one row per CDR3 protein. The sample has around 610,000 distinct CDR3 sequences, approximately 14% seen once. This chain uses TRBV12-5 with TRBJ1-2; D is unresolved. The sequence came from a woman between 35 and 50 years old with Graves' ophthalmopathy. The specimen sequenced was blood. The CDR3 DNA is TGTGCTAGTGGTTTTTCGGCGGAAAAATATGGCTACACCTTC. It encodes CASGFSAEKYGYTF. The variable domain in full, with the rest retrieved from reference TRBV12-5 and TRBJ1-2, is DARVTQTPRHKVTEMGQEVTMRCQPILGHNTVFWYRQTMMQGLELLAYFRNRAPLDDSGMPKDRFSAEMPDATLATLKIQPSEPRDSAVYFCASGFSAEKYGYTFGSGTRLTVV.